These 18 T cell receptor beta chains share one sample of origin, sequenced in a study of blood T cell repertoires in COVID-19 (dated by TCRdb to the early 2020s). The library was built by means of the immunoSEQ multiplex PCR assay. TCRdb took over this immuneACCESS table, retaining in-frame rearrangements with V and J assigned. Such tables are incomplete; in checked studies, under half of the missing clones stem from an unresolved V gene, and the remainder is unexplained. The sample yields about 270,000 clones; approximately 77% were counted once. The top ten constitute roughly 3.1% of the sample. Sequencing was performed on peripheral blood. The receptors originated from a woman between 18 and 30 years old with acute or convalescent COVID-19.

The chain is built from TRBV5-1 and TRBJ1-1, with 7 positions matching TRBD1. CDR3 length equals 14 residues. The J segment lost 2 bases and the V segment lost 4 bases, leaving 5 bases of the junction unmatched. Germline V gene lookup returns CDR1 SGHRS and CDR2 YFSETQ. The CDR3: CASSIGQVNTEAFF. Here the CDR3 DNA reads TGCGCCAGCAGCATAGGACAGGTCAACACTGAAGCTTTCTTT.

The rearrangement joins TRBV6-6 to TRBJ2-3, with 12 bases fitting TRBD2. Germline V gene sequence: CDR1 MNHNY, CDR2 SVGAGI (reference sequence). The CDR3 runs 21 residues. V gave up 5 bases and J gave up 2 bases; unmatched junction bases: 20. The CDR3 nucleotides read TGTGCCAGCAGTCGCCTTCAGACTAGCGGGAGCCTCTCGATCGTCACAGATACGCAGTATTTT. Protein product: CASSRLQTSGSLSIVTDTQYF.

The chain combines TRBV6-5 with TRBJ2-2; D not certain. This CDR3 is 13 amino acids long. Germline CDR1 and CDR2: MNHEY and SVGAGI. Deletions cut 2 bases from V and 5 bases from J, with 6 bases between. The CDR3 region is CASSYVSTGELFF. In DNA, the CDR3 is TGTGCCAGCAGTTACGTTTCAACCGGGGAGCTGTTTTTT.

This clone was found once. This CDR3 is CASSWTGLAGYNEQFF. Written as DNA, the CDR3 is TGTGCCAGCAGCTGGACGGGACTAGCGGGCTACAATGAGCAGTTCTTC. The chain couples TRBV5-6 to TRBJ2-1, with 12 nucleotides matching TRBD2. The ends lost 3 bases at V and 3 bases at J; junction bases unmatched: 4. This CDR3 has 16 residues. From germline, CDR1 is SGHDT and CDR2 YYEEEE.

The chain links TRBV7-2 to TRBJ1-2; 7 nucleotides line up with TRBD1. Germline V lookup: CDR1 SGHTA, CDR2 FQGNSA. CDR3 length equals 13 residues. Germline trimming cut 5 bases from V and 4 bases from J; bases unmatched to any gene: 4. CDR3 protein: CASSQTGPYGYTF. The CDR3 DNA follows: TGTGCCAGCAGCCAGACAGGGCCCTATGGCTACACCTTC.

Only one count was recorded for this clone. The rearrangement uses TRBV2 and TRBJ1-6, with TRBD1 matching over 8 bases. V was clipped by 8 bases and J by 2 bases; unmatched bases: 8. The germline V gene encodes CDR1 SNHLY and CDR2 FYNNEI. CDR3 length equals 16 residues. Here the CDR3 DNA reads TGTGCCAGCGTCGGGACAGGAGGCCCCTATAATTCACCCCTCCACTTT. This encodes CASVGTGGPYNSPLHF.

The gene calls are TRBV5-1 and TRBJ2-7; D unresolved. Trimming shortened V by 5 bases and J by 3 bases, and 9 bases separated the two germline ends. The germline V gene encodes CDR1 SGHRS and CDR2 YFSETQ. This CDR3 has 12 amino acids. The CDR3 loop reads CASSGSSYEQYF. The CDR3 region has the DNA TGCGCCAGCAGTGGTAGCAGCTACGAGCAGTACTTC.

The V and J genes are TRBV30 and TRBJ2-3; a weak D match, TRBD1 (5 bases). Trimming cost V 4 bases and J 4 bases, with 12 bases left between them. Per germline, CDR1 GTSNPN and CDR2 SVGIG (reference sequence). The CDR3 is made up of 13 amino acids. The CDR3 here is CAWTGYYADTQYF. In nucleotides, the CDR3 is TGTGCCTGGACAGGGTACTATGCAGATACGCAGTATTTT.

The chain is built from TRBV5-6 and TRBJ1-2; D is undetermined. V dropped 5 bases and J dropped 3 bases, with 11 bases sitting between them. Germline CDR1 is SGHDT and CDR2 is YYEEEE. The CDR3 has 13 residues. The CDR3 DNA follows: TGTGCCAGCAGACTAGGACGGTACTATGGCTACACCTTC. This sequence encodes CASRLGRYYGYTF.

This rearrangement joins TRBV29-1 to TRBJ1-1; 7 nucleotides match TRBD1. The ends lost 4 bases at V and 7 bases at J; junction bases unmatched: 6. Germline V gene lookup returns CDR1 SQVTM and CDR2 ANQGSEA. The CDR3 length is 12 residues. This chain's CDR3 is CSVGEGQSEAFF. CDR3 nucleotides: TGCAGCGTTGGAGAGGGACAGAGTGAAGCTTTCTTT.

This chain joins TRBV7-8 and TRBJ2-4; D gene unclear. V lost 5 bases to trimming and J lost 7 bases, with 15 bases between them. CDR1 and CDR2 (germline): SGHVS, FQNEAQ. The CDR3 has 14 residues. The CDR3 bases are TGTGCCAGCAGCCCCCGCTGGAGTGATAACATTCAGTACTTC. Encoded protein: CASSPRWSDNIQYF. The full variable domain, rest sourced from reference TRBV7-8 and TRBJ2-4, is GAGVSQSPRYKVAKRGQDVALRCDPISGHVSLFWYQQALGQGPEFLTYFQNEAQLDKSGLPSDRFFAERPEGSVSTLKIQRTQQEDSAVYLCASSPRWSDNIQYFGAGTRLSVL.

The CDR3 bases are TGTGCCAGCAGTCGAGTAGCGGGAGATAAAAACATTCAGTACTTC. It translates to CASSRVAGDKNIQYF. This chain connects TRBV28 to TRBJ2-4, with TRBD2 matching 9 bases. The germline V gene has CDR1 MDHEN and CDR2 SYDVKM. The CDR3 has 15 amino acids. J gave up 4 bases and V 5 bases, and 6 bases lay outside the gene matches.

This clone was found once. The identical CDR3 is also encoded by other nucleotide sequences in the sample. The gene calls are TRBV6-5 and TRBJ1-2; 11 nucleotides align to TRBD1. The CDR3 runs 15 residues. Trimming cost V 2 bases and J 2 bases; bases outside gene matches: 1. Germline assignment: CDR1 MNHEY and CDR2 SVGAGI. In DNA form, the CDR3 reads TGTGCCAGCAGTTACGGGACAGGGGGGAACTATGGCTACACCTTC. This encodes CASSYGTGGNYGYTF.

The CDR3 nucleotides read TGCGCCAGCAGCCGGGACAGATTCCAGCCCCAGCATTTT. Its translation is CASSRDRFQPQHF. The rearrangement uses TRBV4-3 and TRBJ1-5, with TRBD1 matching over 7 bases. V shed 4 bases, J shed 7 bases, and the junction held 4 bases outside the gene matches. The germline gives CDR1 LGHNA, CDR2 YSLEER. This CDR3 has 13 residues.

This clone was detected only once. The genes are TRBV19 and TRBJ2-7, with 11 bases aligning to TRBD1. In germline, CDR1 is LNHDA, CDR2 SQIVND (reference sequence). Trimming cost V 6 bases and J 2 bases; bases outside gene matches: 6. This CDR3 is 15 amino acids long. This CDR3 is CASSPGTGGPYEQYF. As DNA, the CDR3 is TGTGCCAGTAGCCCAGGGACAGGGGGTCCCTACGAGCAGTACTTC.

The V gene is TRBV19, the J gene TRBJ1-6; TRBD1 aligns across 7 bases. There are 13 residues in the CDR3. V was pared by 5 bases and J by 7 bases, with 2 bases of the junction left unmatched. The germline gives CDR1 LNHDA, CDR2 SQIVND (reference sequence). The CDR3 loop is CASSPGGNSPLHF. The CDR3 DNA reads as TGTGCCAGTAGTCCAGGGGGGAATTCACCCCTCCACTTT.

This chain connects TRBV30 to TRBJ2-2; D is undetermined. The CDR3 has 14 amino acids. V was pared by 0 bases and J by 1 base, with 6 bases between. Germline V gene lookup returns CDR1 GTSNPN and CDR2 SVGIG (reference sequence). CDR3: CAWSVRGNTGELFF. CDR3 nucleotide sequence: TGTGCCTGGAGTGTGCGAGGGAACACCGGGGAGCTGTTTTTT.

The rearrangement joins TRBV19 to TRBJ2-5, with TRBD1 matching over 9 bases. Trimming cost V 3 bases and J 5 bases; bases outside gene matches: 4. Germline V gene data show CDR1 as LNHDA and CDR2 as SQIVND (reference sequence). The CDR3 sequence is 14 residues long. In DNA, the CDR3 is TGTGCCAGTAGTATTGGGACAGGGCAGGAGACCCAGTACTTC. This translates into CASSIGTGQETQYF.